Each of the 18 T cell receptor beta chains below was sequenced from the same sample in a study of a mutant IDH1 vaccine in newly diagnosed glioma. Sequenced by immunoSEQ multiplex PCR; TCRdb stores in-frame clones only, minus some. The table shows 70,000 to 95,000 clones, with approximately 85% occurring only once. These receptors lack a known antigen. Indicated time point: week 23, last vaccination. The content of each vaccine dose was 300 ug of mutant IDH1 20-mer peptide, and topical imiquimod accompanied it. The material sequenced was PBMCs, taken from a glioma patient whose treatment included an IDH1 peptide vaccine. The source is a woman between 45 and 60 years old with glioma.

This clone has a single count. The V gene is TRBV4-1, the J gene TRBJ2-7, with unresolved D. The germline V and J ends were trimmed by 0 bases and 1 base, with 10 bases remaining between them. The CDR3 contains 15 residues. Germline-derived CDR1 and CDR2 are MGHRA and YSYEKL. The CDR3 nucleotides are TGCGCCAGCAGCCAAGATTACGAAGAATCCTACGAGCAGTACTTC. Its protein is CASSQDYEESYEQYF.

This clone appeared once. This chain connects TRBV11-3 to TRBJ2-1, with 8 bases lining up with TRBD2. V lost 0 bases to trimming and J lost 6 bases; unmatched junction nucleotides: 4. This CDR3 is 15 amino acids long. Germline CDR1 and CDR2: SGHNT and YENEEA. CDR3 in amino acids: CASSLEGTRGNEQFF. The CDR3 DNA follows: TGTGCCAGCAGCTTAGAAGGGACTAGGGGCAATGAGCAGTTCTTC. Using reference TRBV11-3 and TRBJ2-1 for the parts outside the CDR3, the full variable domain is EAGVVQSPRYKIIEKKQPVAFWCNPISGHNTLYWYLQNLGQGPELLIRYENEEAVDDSQLPKDRFSAERLKGVDSTLKIQPAELGDSAVYLCASSLEGTRGNEQFFGPGTRLTVL.

V usage is TRBV5-1 and J usage is TRBJ2-7, with 10 bases fitting TRBD2. This CDR3 has 16 residues. The ends lost 0 bases at V and 7 bases at J; junction bases unmatched: 10. The germline CDR1 and CDR2 sequences are SGHRS and YFSETQ. CDR3 sequence (DNA): TGCGCCAGCAGCTTGGGTGCCAGCGGGAGGGCTCGGGAGCAGTACTTC. The encoded protein is CASSLGASGRAREQYF.

Comments on this clone: The junction departs from the called germline gene at one end, perhaps through a read error. This sequence joins TRBV6-5 and TRBJ2-2; 8 bases are shared with TRBD2. Per germline, CDR1 MNHEY and CDR2 SVGAGI. The CDR3 length is 15 residues. The CDR3 is CASSPSGRGHRGAVF. For the CDR3, the DNA is TGTGCCAGCAGCCCCAGCGGGAGAGGACACCGGGGAGCTGTTTTT.

A single count supports this clone. This chain uses TRBV6-1 with TRBJ2-7; D is possibly TRBD1 (6 bases). V lost 3 bases and J 9 bases, leaving 15 bases between the germline ends. Germline CDR1 MNHNS, CDR2 SASEGT. The CDR3 covers 13 residues. DNA for the CDR3: TGTGCCAGCAGTGAGGGGGCCGCAAGAGGGCAGTACTTC. The encoded protein is CASSEGAARGQYF.

The chain uses TRBV9 and TRBJ2-1; 7 nucleotides match TRBD1. Per germline, CDR1 SGDLS and CDR2 YYNGEE. Unmatched junction bases numbered 6, after V lost 3 bases and J lost 3 bases. This CDR3 has 15 amino acids. The CDR3 loop reads CASSEGAGVYNEQFF. CDR3 DNA: TGTGCCAGCAGCGAGGGGGCTGGGGTCTACAATGAGCAGTTCTTC.

The rearrangement joins TRBV6-1 to TRBJ2-7; TRBD1 aligns across 9 bases. V was pared by 8 bases and J by 0 bases, with 2 bases of the junction left unmatched. This CDR3 has 13 residues. CDR1 is MNHNS, CDR2 SASEGT, per germline. In DNA, the CDR3 is TGTGCCAGCCGGGACAGGGTCTCCTACGAGCAGTACTTC. Translation gives CASRDRVSYEQYF.

This clone was observed once. The chain employs TRBV5-4 and TRBJ2-7; the D gene is possibly TRBD2 (6 bases). V lost 4 bases, J lost 5 bases, and 16 bases lay in between. The CDR3 extends over 14 amino acids. Germline values: CDR1 SGHNT, CDR2 YYREEE (reference sequence). CDR3 residues: CASSLGTPRDEQYF. The CDR3, as DNA: TGTGCCAGCAGCCTTGGGACTCCCAGGGACGAGCAGTACTTC.

The V call is TRBV4-1, the J call TRBJ1-1; maybe TRBD1 (5 bases). The length of the CDR3 is 17 residues. The germline gives CDR1 MGHRA, CDR2 YSYEKL. V was pared by 3 bases and J by 4 bases, with 21 bases between. The CDR3 spells CASSQAVMVGRGTEAFF. The CDR3 DNA reads TGCGCCAGCAGCCAGGCCGTAATGGTGGGGAGGGGCACTGAAGCTTTCTTT.

The chain links TRBV14 to TRBJ1-4, with a weak D call TRBD1 (6 bases). V was shortened by 1 base and J by 0 bases, with 6 bases between the two germline ends. This CDR3 spans 15 amino acids. Per the germline V gene, CDR1 is SGHDN and CDR2 is FVKESK. Here the CDR3 DNA reads TGTGCCAGCAGCCAAGCAGGGGCAACTAATGAAAAACTGTTTTTT. As protein: CASSQAGATNEKLFF.

The chain joins TRBV6-1 to TRBJ1-2; unclear D gene. Trimming left V 2 bases short and J 8 bases short, with 18 bases between. The germline CDR1 and CDR2 sequences are MNHNS and SASEGT. The CDR3 length is 15 residues. Written as DNA, the CDR3 is TGTGCCAGCAGTGAATACCCGAGGCCCCTGAGGGGCTACACCTTC. Protein product: CASSEYPRPLRGYTF.

The chain is built from TRBV10-3 and TRBJ2-3, with D uncertain. This CDR3 is 12 amino acids long. V was trimmed by 3 bases and J by 6 bases, leaving 7 bases between them. Germline V gene lookup returns CDR1 ENHRY and CDR2 SYGVKD. The CDR3 spells CAISDRWDTQYF. CDR3 nucleotides: TGTGCCATCAGTGACCGTTGGGATACGCAGTATTTT.

The chain has TRBV27 and TRBJ1-6; 7 bases agree with TRBD1. Germline CDR1 and CDR2: MNHEY and SMNVEV (reference sequence). With V trimmed by 0 bases and J by 4 bases, 6 bases remained unmatched. CDR3 length equals 17 residues. The CDR3 DNA reads TGTGCCAGCAGTTTATCTTCCCGGGGACAGTATAATTCACCCCTCCACTTT. This codes for CASSLSSRGQYNSPLHF.

The chain recombines TRBV7-3 with TRBJ2-1; 7 bases align to TRBD2. The CDR3 sequence is 15 residues long. In germline, CDR1 is SGHTA, CDR2 FQGTGA. V gave up 5 bases and J gave up 3 bases; unmatched junction bases: 7. The CDR3 protein is CASSPLGGSYNEQFF. In DNA, the CDR3 is TGTGCCAGCAGCCCCCTGGGCGGGAGCTACAATGAGCAGTTCTTC. The whole variable domain, remainder taken from reference TRBV7-3 and TRBJ2-1, is GAGVSQTPSNKVTEKGKYVELRCDPISGHTALYWYRQSLGQGPEFLIYFQGTGAADDSGLPNDRFFAVRPEGSVSTLKIQRTERGDSAVYLCASSPLGGSYNEQFFGPGTRLTVL.

This clone was detected once. This chain uses TRBV5-1 with TRBJ2-7; 9 bases agree with TRBD1. Unmatched junction bases numbered 9, after V lost 4 bases and J lost 4 bases. CDR1 and CDR2 (germline): SGHRS, YFSETQ. The CDR3 spans 15 residues. The CDR3 loop is CASSPLPGQGYEQYF. As DNA, the CDR3 is TGCGCCAGCAGCCCACTACCGGGACAGGGTTACGAGCAGTACTTC.

With respect to this clone: Other nucleotide sequences from this sample produce the same CDR3. The J gene is TRBJ2-7, the V gene TRBV29-1, with a tentative D call TRBD2 (5 bases). This CDR3 comprises 13 residues. CDR1 and CDR2 (germline): SQVTM, ANQGSEA. V shed 2 bases and J shed 0 bases, with 8 bases lying between them. The CDR3 here is CSVESGYSYEQYF. CDR3 coding DNA: TGCAGCGTTGAATCGGGATACTCCTACGAGCAGTACTTC.

This chain uses TRBV28 with TRBJ2-2; perhaps TRBD1 as D (6 bases). CDR3 length: 17 amino acids. Germline V gives CDR1 MDHEN, CDR2 SYDVKM. The V end was cut by 2 bases, the J end by 5 bases, with 18 bases between. The CDR3, as DNA: TGTGCCAGCAGTTTACGTGGGCAACAGGGTCGAACCGGGGAGCTGTTTTTT. Amino acid sequence: CASSLRGQQGRTGELFF.

This chain uses TRBV2 with TRBJ2-2; possible D gene TRBD2, 5 bases. Deletions cut 9 bases from V and 6 bases from J, with 20 bases between. The CDR3 is 15 amino acids. Germline V gene data show CDR1 as SNHLY and CDR2 as FYNNEI. The CDR3 DNA sequence: TGTGCCAGTAAAGGCGGGCCAGGAGTGGCCGGGGAGCTGTTTTTT. Its protein is CASKGGPGVAGELFF.